The 29 T cell receptor beta chains reported below all come from one sample, sequenced in a study of T cells in Graves' hyperthyroidism and ophthalmopathy (dated by TCRdb to 2018 to 2020). Libraries were made using multiplex PCR. TCRdb lists the instrument as Illumina HiSeq 2000. The TCR beta CDR3 regions were amplified from RNA transcripts. A first-round RT-PCR of the TCR CDR3 used the HTBI primer set with the Qiagen OneStep RT-PCR kit. The public reads were reanalyzed by TCRdb: fastp trimming at Q25, MiXCR alignment, in-frame beta chains only. Every distinct CDR3 protein forms one entry, paired with its most common genes and DNA. Here the sample has 500,000 to 750,000 distinct CDR3 sequences; approximately 15% occur a single time. Over 6% of the sample goes to the ten largest clones. Source material: blood. Receptors were obtained from a woman under 30 with Graves' ophthalmopathy.

The table lists this clonotype with many counts. The chain joins TRBV27 to TRBJ1-5; 9 bases are a match to TRBD1. Germline V CDR1 and CDR2: MNHEY, SMNVEV (reference sequence). Trimming removed 4 bases from V and 0 bases from J; junction bases left unmatched: 4. The CDR3 runs to 16 residues. The CDR3, as DNA: TGTGCCAGCAGTTCTGGGACAGGGATTAGCAATCAGCCCCAGCATTTT. Its protein product is CASSSGTGISNQPQHF.

This clonotype occurred many times. The chain is built from TRBV7-8 and TRBJ1-1, with no clear D. The germline gives CDR1 SGHVS, CDR2 FQNEAQ. Trimming removed 7 bases at V and 3 bases at J, with 12 bases between. The CDR3 consists of 13 residues. The CDR3 spells CASTGLGYTEAFF. In DNA form, the CDR3 reads TGTGCCAGCACCGGATTGGGGTACACTGAAGCTTTCTTT.

This clonotype came up many times. This chain uses TRBV2 with TRBJ2-3, with no clear D. Trimming pared 4 bases from V and 2 bases from J, leaving 16 bases between. This CDR3 comprises 16 residues. Germline loops: CDR1 SNHLY, CDR2 FYNNEI. CDR3 sequence (DNA): TGTGCCAGCAGTGTACAGCCATTGGGCATCACAGATACGCAGTATTTT. Encoded protein: CASSVQPLGITDTQYF.

This clonotype has ten or more counts. The CDR3 nucleotides are TGCAGTGCCCCTACAGGGGCGGCGGCCAACGTCCTGACTTTC. Residues: CSAPTGAAANVLTF. The chain employs TRBV20-1 and TRBJ2-6; 7 bases match TRBD1. There are 14 residues in the CDR3. Germline values: CDR1 DFQATT, CDR2 SNEGSKA (reference sequence). The junction had 8 bases not matched to a gene; V was cut back by 6 bases and J by 6 bases.

This clonotype was seen ten or more times. The chain carries TRBV5-1 and TRBJ2-5; the D is unclear. Trimming cost V 1 base and J 4 bases, with 14 bases left between them. Germline V gene data show CDR1 as SGHRS and CDR2 as YFSETQ. This CDR3 spans 15 amino acids. CDR3 nucleotides: TGCGCCAGCAGCTTGTCAGGAGAGCGAATAGAGACCCAGTACTTC. Its protein is CASSLSGERIETQYF.

The rearrangement joins TRBV5-8 to TRBJ1-2, with D possibly TRBD1 on 6 matching bases. Trimming left V 0 bases short and J 2 bases short, with 17 bases between. The CDR3 has 17 amino acids. Germline CDR1 SGHTS, CDR2 YDEGEE. The CDR3 coding sequence is TGTGCCAGCAGCTTGGAATTTGTTGGACAGCTGAACTATGGCTACACCTTC. It codes for CASSLEFVGQLNYGYTF.

In this sample, this clonotype turned up many times. The chain joins TRBV28 to TRBJ2-2; 16 bases match TRBD2. The CDR3 is made up of 19 amino acids. With 4 bases clipped from V and 0 bases from J, the junction kept 5 bases outside the gene matches. The V gene's germline CDR1 is MDHEN and CDR2 SYDVKM. The CDR3 bases are TGTGCCAGCAGTTCCCCGGGACTAGCGGGAGGGCCGAACACCGGGGAGCTGTTTTTT. Its protein product is CASSSPGLAGGPNTGELFF.

In this sample, this clonotype turned up many times. The chain joins TRBV18 to TRBJ1-3, with a possible D match to TRBD1 (5 bases). Germline loops: CDR1 KGHSH, CDR2 LQKENI. V dropped 6 bases and J dropped 0 bases, with 12 bases sitting between them. The CDR3 contains 15 residues. In nucleotides, the CDR3 is TGTGCCAGCTCGTCTACAGGTTTCTCTGGAAACACCATATATTTT. This sequence encodes CASSSTGFSGNTIYF.

This clonotype has more than one count but fewer than ten. The chain links TRBV5-8 to TRBJ2-5, with TRBD2 identical over 10 bases. Germline V gene sequence: CDR1 SGHTS, CDR2 YDEGEE. V was clipped by 4 bases and J by 0 bases; unmatched bases: 6. This CDR3 contains 16 residues. Here the CDR3 reads CASSALAGVDQETQYF. CDR3 DNA: TGTGCCAGCAGCGCCCTAGCGGGAGTAGACCAAGAGACCCAGTACTTC.

V and J are TRBV6-1 and TRBJ2-6, with D perhaps TRBD2 (5 bases). The CDR3 runs 14 residues. Germline V gene sequence: CDR1 MNHNS, CDR2 SASEGT. V was pared by 7 bases and J by 0 bases, with 7 bases between. The CDR3 is CASIGVSGANVLTF. The CDR3 bases are TGTGCCAGCATCGGGGTCTCTGGGGCCAACGTCCTGACTTTC.

There are many counts of this clonotype. This chain joins TRBV2 and TRBJ2-3; D is ambiguous. The CDR3 sequence is 11 residues long. V was trimmed by 7 bases and J by 2 bases, leaving 4 bases between them. The germline V gene encodes CDR1 SNHLY and CDR2 FYNNEI. CDR3 in amino acids: CASTYTDTQYF. The CDR3 bases are TGTGCCAGCACCTACACAGATACGCAGTATTTT.

There are a few counts of this clonotype. Given a much more abundant clone one base away, this may be a read error. Since no conserved phenylalanine or tryptophan closes the CDR3, a read error is the likely cause. This rearrangement joins TRBV30 to TRBJ2-3; D gene unclear. Germline values: CDR1 GTSNPN, CDR2 SVGIG (reference sequence). With 3 bases removed from V and 2 bases from J, the gap between germline ends came to 6 bases. This CDR3 has 12 amino acids. The CDR3 DNA reads TGTGCCTGGAGACAGCTCACAGATACGCAGTATTCT. Its translation: CAWRQLTDTQYS.

This clonotype was detected ten times or more. V is TRBV28 and J is TRBJ1-4, with D unresolved. V lost 4 bases, J lost 7 bases, and 7 bases lay in between. CDR1 is MDHEN, CDR2 SYDVKM, per germline. The length of the CDR3 is 12 residues. CDR3 region: CASSSTSEKLFF. The CDR3 nucleotides are TGTGCCAGCAGTTCGACTTCTGAAAAACTGTTTTTT.

The sample holds a few counts of this clonotype. The V call is TRBV6-1, the J call TRBJ1-1; 7 nucleotides match TRBD1. This CDR3 is 17 amino acids long. The V and J ends lost 5 bases and 0 bases, in that order; junction bases with no gene match: 12. Looked up from germline, CDR1 is MNHNS and CDR2 is SASEGT. CDR3 residues: CASSLAWTGSMNTEAFF. CDR3 DNA: TGTGCCAGCAGTTTAGCCTGGACAGGATCCATGAACACTGAAGCTTTCTTT.

The gene calls are TRBV9 and TRBJ2-1; 7 bases align to TRBD2. J gave up 2 bases and V 3 bases, and 2 bases lay outside the gene matches. Germline CDR1 SGDLS, CDR2 YYNGEE. The CDR3 covers 14 residues. Here the CDR3 DNA reads TGTGCCAGCAGCGCGGGGGGAGCCTACAATGAGCAGTTCTTC. Protein: CASSAGGAYNEQFF.

The chain couples TRBV7-9 to TRBJ1-2; TRBD1 agrees at 10 bases. The CDR3 consists of 14 residues. The V segment lost 3 bases and the J segment 8 bases; nucleotides outside the gene matches: 6. Germline lookup yields CDR1 SEHNR and CDR2 FQNEAQ (reference sequence). DNA of the CDR3: TGTGCCAGCAGCTTCGCCGACAGGGGGCGCGGCTACACCTTC. Its protein is CASSFADRGRGYTF.

This CDR3 reads CASSPGTRGETQYF. The CDR3, as DNA: TGTGCCAGCTCACCGGGGACAAGGGGAGAGACCCAGTACTTC. The chain combines TRBV18 with TRBJ2-5; TRBD1 might be the D (6 bases). This CDR3 has 14 amino acids. CDR1 and CDR2 (germline): KGHSH, LQKENI. The ends were cut back, 3 bases at V and 4 bases at J, with 12 bases in the middle.

This clonotype turned up a few times. The chain uses TRBV7-9 and TRBJ2-1; tentative D call: TRBD2 (6 bases). V was clipped by 4 bases and J by 0 bases, with 16 bases between them. The CDR3 spans 17 residues. CDR1 and CDR2 from the germline V gene are SEHNR and FQNEAQ (reference sequence). CDR3 in amino acids: CASSSLAAMSSYNEQFF. The CDR3 nucleotides read TGTGCCAGCAGCTCCTTAGCGGCTATGAGCTCCTACAATGAGCAGTTCTTC.

This clonotype was recorded at least ten times. This chain connects TRBV20-1 to TRBJ2-3; D is perhaps TRBD2 (7 bases). This CDR3 is 17 amino acids long. The germline CDR1 and CDR2 sequences are DFQATT and SNEGSKA (reference sequence). Trimming removed 0 bases at V and 0 bases at J, with 16 bases between. The CDR3 spells CSARDPAGARSTDTQYF. Here the CDR3 DNA reads TGCAGTGCTAGAGATCCGGCGGGGGCGCGTAGCACAGATACGCAGTATTTT.

This clonotype was found many times. This rearrangement joins TRBV6-5 to TRBJ2-7, with unresolved D. Trimming removed 4 bases from V and 2 bases from J, with 6 bases in between. Germline CDR1 MNHEY, CDR2 SVGAGI. The CDR3 is made up of 12 amino acids. The CDR3 coding sequence is TGTGCCAGCAGTTCCCTTCCCTACGAGCAGTACTTC. Translating it yields CASSSLPYEQYF.

Many counts were recorded for this clonotype. V is TRBV12-3 or TRBV12-4 and J is TRBJ2-3, with 11 positions matching TRBD2. The CDR3 is 14 amino acids. Unmatched junction bases numbered 1, after V lost 3 bases and J lost 5 bases. The CDR3 here is CASSLGTSGDTQYF. CDR3 DNA: TGTGCCAGCAGTTTGGGGACTAGCGGAGATACGCAGTATTTT.

This clonotype was seen only a few times. The gene calls are TRBV9 and TRBJ2-7; a possible D gene is TRBD1 (6 bases). The length of the CDR3 is 15 residues. V was shortened by 0 bases and J by 6 bases, with 16 bases between the two germline ends. Germline V gene sequence: CDR1 SGDLS, CDR2 YYNGEE. CDR3 bases: TGTGCCAGCAGCGTAGTAGGGCAGGGGACGGGCGAGCAGTACTTC. Its translation is CASSVVGQGTGEQYF.

In its sample, this clonotype was seen many times. The chain couples TRBV30 to TRBJ2-7; no clear D gene. Per the germline V gene, CDR1 is GTSNPN and CDR2 is SVGIG (reference sequence). V dropped 2 bases and J dropped 4 bases, with 12 bases sitting between them. The CDR3 has 13 amino acids. In DNA form, the CDR3 reads TGTGCCTGGAGTTTTGGAGTCGGTTACGAGCAGTACTTC. It is translated as CAWSFGVGYEQYF.

This clonotype was counted many times. V is TRBV7-2 and J is TRBJ2-1; D not certain. CDR3 length: 15 amino acids. With 0 bases removed from V and 2 bases from J, the gap between germline ends came to 8 bases. Germline V gene sequence: CDR1 SGHTA, CDR2 FQGNSA. The CDR3 DNA follows: TGTGCCAGCAGCTTAGCGCGAAGCGCCTACAATGAGCAGTTCTTC. Its translation is CASSLARSAYNEQFF.

This clonotype was seen a few times. The J gene is TRBJ2-5, the V gene TRBV27; 8 positions match TRBD2. In germline, CDR1 is MNHEY, CDR2 SMNVEV (reference sequence). This CDR3 comprises 16 residues. V lost 3 bases and J lost 0; bases outside the gene matches: 6. CDR3 sequence: CASSFSGGIYQETQYF. The CDR3 DNA sequence: TGTGCCAGCAGTTTCTCGGGGGGGATTTACCAAGAGACCCAGTACTTC.

This clonotype was seen only a few times. This chain connects TRBV11-3 to TRBJ2-2, with 8 positions matching TRBD1. The junction had 7 bases not matched to a gene; V was cut back by 4 bases and J by 6 bases. The V gene's germline CDR1 is SGHNT and CDR2 YENEEA. The CDR3 loop spans 15 amino acids. The CDR3 DNA follows: TGTGCCAGCAGCTCCCGGGACAGGTGGGCCGGGGAGCTGTTTTTT. It yields the protein CASSSRDRWAGELFF.

This clonotype came up many times. Just one base apart from a much larger clone, this may be a read error. The V call is TRBV7-2, the J call TRBJ2-7; D is unresolved. Germline CDR1 and CDR2: SGHTA and FQGNSA. The CDR3 covers 14 residues. The CDR3 DNA is TGTGCCAGCAGCTCACGGAGTGGCTCCTGCGAGCAGTACTTC. Encoded protein: CASSSRSGSCEQYF. Full variable domain (rest looked up from reference TRBV7-2 and TRBJ2-7): GAGVSQSPSNKVTEKGKDVELRCDPISGHTALYWYRQSLGQGLEFLIYFQGNSAPDKSGLPSDRFSAERTGGSVSTLTIQRTQQEDSAVYLCASSSRSGSCEQYFGPGTRLTVT.

Points on this clonotype: A much larger clone sits a single nucleotide away, making a read error possible. The chain employs TRBV19 and TRBJ2-7; a weak D match, TRBD1 (6 bases). V was clipped by 5 bases and J by 5 bases, with 19 bases between them. This CDR3 comprises 15 residues. The germline V gene has CDR1 LNHDA and CDR2 SQIVND (reference sequence). The CDR3 coding sequence is TGTGCCAGTAGTCCTCTTGCGGTAGGGGACAACGAGCAGTACTTC. Translation gives CASSPLAVGDNEQYF.

J is TRBJ1-6 and V is TRBV30; D gene unclear. The length of the CDR3 is 15 residues. From germline, CDR1 is GTSNPN and CDR2 SVGIG (reference sequence). The V and J ends lost 0 bases and 8 bases respectively, with 14 bases between them. CDR3 region: CAWSVQSVGYSPLHF. DNA for the CDR3: TGTGCCTGGAGTGTACAAAGTGTGGGTTATTCACCCCTCCACTTT.